One sample yielded the 27 T cell receptor beta chains listed below, sequenced in a study of glioma-infiltrating T cells. The iRepertoire nested amplicon-rescue multiplex PCR amplified TCR alpha and beta CDR3s from RNA. TCRdb re-derived calls from the multiplex PCR reads in MiXCR, one entry per CDR3 protein. The table includes 300,000 to 450,000 distinct CDR3 sequences, less than 50% detected once. Sequenced material: glioma tissue, nonneoplastic brain tissue, or PBMCs (not recorded which). These receptors all come from a human donor with low-grade glioma or glioblastoma, undergoing nonglioma brain surgery, or in good health (not recorded which).

With respect to this clonotype: Germline is not matched at one junction end, which may reflect a read error. The rearrangement uses TRBV7-4 and TRBJ2-7, with D unresolved. The CDR3 extends over 15 amino acids. Germline CDR1 SGHVT, CDR2 SQSDAQ. CDR3 residues: CASSQPSTSSYKQYF. For the CDR3, the DNA is TGTGCCAGCAGCCAACCTAGTACCAGCTCCTACAAGCAGTACTTC.

The chain is built from TRBV20-1 and TRBJ2-7, with 7 bases fitting TRBD2. The CDR3 loop spans 13 amino acids. V trimming: 2 bases; J trimming: 7 bases; junction bases outside the gene matches: 8. Germline values: CDR1 DFQATT, CDR2 SNEGSKA (reference sequence). The CDR3 DNA reads as TGCAGTGCTAGAAAGGAGACCGGGGGGGAGCAGTACTTC. It specifies CSARKETGGEQYF.

The chain is built from TRBV27 and TRBJ2-3, with 9 bases identical to TRBD2. The germline gives CDR1 MNHEY, CDR2 SMNVEV (reference sequence). CDR3 length: 15 amino acids. Germline trimming cut 5 bases from V and 4 bases from J; bases unmatched to any gene: 7. CDR3 protein: CASSPGLASADTQYF. The CDR3 DNA follows: TGTGCCAGCAGTCCCGGACTAGCGTCGGCAGATACGCAGTATTTT.

This chain joins TRBV11-1 and TRBJ2-3; D not resolved. The germline gives CDR1 SGHAT, CDR2 FQDESV (reference sequence). The CDR3 totals 17 residues. V shed 1 base and J shed 1 base, with 15 bases lying between them. The CDR3 loop reads CASSLGLLAARTDTQYF. The CDR3 DNA follows: TGTGCCAGCAGCTTAGGTTTGTTGGCGGCCCGCACAGATACGCAGTATTTT.

V gene TRBV20-1 combines with J gene TRBJ2-7; D is uncertain. The CDR3 length is 13 residues. Trimming took 1 base from V and 2 from J, leaving 9 bases between them. The V gene's germline CDR1 is DFQATT and CDR2 SNEGSKA (reference sequence). The CDR3 bases are TGCAGTGCTAGAGGCGCCGCCACCTACGAGCAGTACTTC. Its translation is CSARGAATYEQYF.

This clonotype has just one count. The DNA of the CDR3 is TGTGCCAGCAGTGGCGGGACTAGCGTTTTGGGTGAGCAGTTCTTC. Translation: CASSGGTSVLGEQFF. The V and J genes are TRBV2 and TRBJ2-1; 10 bases are shared with TRBD2. The CDR3 spans 15 residues. The germline gives CDR1 SNHLY, CDR2 FYNNEI. After removal of 4 bases from V and 9 bases from J, the junction contained 9 bases not matched to a gene. Combining the CDR3 with reference TRBV2 and TRBJ2-1 gives the whole variable domain EPEVTQTPSHQVTQMGQEVILRCVPISNHLYFYWYRQILGQKVEFLVSFYNNEISEKSEIFDDQFSVERPDGSNFTLKIRSTKLEDSAMYFCASSGGTSVLGEQFFGPGTRLTVL.

This clonotype turned up a few times. The chain uses TRBV14 and TRBJ2-3; D gene ambiguous. V lost 0 bases to trimming and J lost 11 bases, with 12 bases between them. CDR1 SGHDN and CDR2 FVKESK come from the germline V gene. The CDR3 totals 13 residues. CDR3 amino acids: CASSQERNDRQYF. The CDR3 DNA follows: TGTGCCAGCAGCCAAGAACGTAATGACCGGCAGTATTTT.

In its sample, this clonotype was seen a few times. The V call is TRBV4-1, the J call TRBJ2-2; D gene unclear. Between the trimmed V and J ends, which lost 4 bases and 5 bases, there was a span of 8 bases. CDR1 and CDR2 from the germline V gene are MGHRA and YSYEKL. This CDR3 spans 13 amino acids. In DNA, the CDR3 is TGCGCCAGCAGCCCTTACCTTACCGGGGAGCTGTTTTTT. Protein product: CASSPYLTGELFF.

In the case of this clonotype: This may be a read error, as it is one base from a much larger clone. The CDR3 ends on some other residue instead of the conserved phenylalanine or tryptophan, so this is likely a read error. This chain joins TRBV28 and TRBJ2-7; 8 bases align to TRBD2. CDR1 MDHEN and CDR2 SYDVKM come from the germline V gene. J was trimmed by 0 bases and V by 4 bases; bases with no gene match: 2. This CDR3 region has 14 residues. CDR3 region: CASSYSGTSYEQYL. Written as DNA, the CDR3 is TGTGCCAGCAGTTATAGCGGGACCTCCTACGAGCAGTACCTC.

The J gene is TRBJ2-7, the V gene TRBV29-1; D may be TRBD1 (6 bases). The V and J ends lost 7 bases and 2 bases respectively, with 15 bases between them. Germline V gives CDR1 SQVTM, CDR2 ANQGSEA. The CDR3 loop spans 13 amino acids. The CDR3 loop is CSAQQGITYEQYF. The DNA for the CDR3 is TGCAGCGCTCAACAGGGAATTACCTACGAGCAGTACTTC.

This clonotype was seen a handful of times. The chain has TRBV28 and TRBJ1-1; D is unclear. This CDR3 has 14 amino acids. In germline, CDR1 is MDHEN, CDR2 SYDVKM. The V gene lost 7 bases and the J gene lost 2 bases, with 14 bases spanning the gap. The CDR3 sequence is CASTLSAGNTEAFF. CDR3 in DNA: TGTGCCAGCACCCTTTCGGCAGGAAACACTGAAGCTTTCTTT.

As for this clonotype: Possible read error: a much larger clone is one base away. The rearrangement links TRBV27 to TRBJ2-3; D may be TRBD1 (5 bases). This CDR3 has 18 amino acids. CDR1 and CDR2 from the germline V gene are MNHEY and SMNVEV (reference sequence). V lost 5 bases, J lost 0 bases, and 21 bases lay in between. The CDR3 DNA reads TGTGCCAGCAGTGGCCGGCACACAGCTAGGGGTAGCACAGATACGCAGTATTTT. Amino acids: CASSGRHTARGSTDTQYF.

V and J are TRBV12-3 or TRBV12-4 and TRBJ2-1; TRBD2 aligns across 7 bases. The CDR3 runs 12 residues. Trimming at V came to 7 bases and at J to 9 bases, leaving 6 bases not matched to a gene. In DNA form, the CDR3 reads TGTGCCAGCACCCATTCTAGCGGTGAGCAGTTCTTC. Translated, it gives CASTHSSGEQFF.

Note on this clonotype: Because it lacks the conserved phenylalanine or tryptophan at the end, this CDR3 is likely a read error. The chain uses TRBV28 and TRBJ2-7; D may be TRBD1 (6 bases). This CDR3 region has 14 residues. Germline CDR1 is MDHEN and CDR2 is SYDVKM. Trimming left V 5 bases short and J 3 bases short, with 14 bases between. As DNA, the CDR3 is TGTGCCAGCAGTCCCGGGACATACTTCTACGAGCAGTACCTC. As protein: CASSPGTYFYEQYL.

This clonotype was seen ten or more times. The chain joins TRBV20-1 to TRBJ1-5; the match to TRBD1 covers 8 bases. Trimming cost V 6 bases and J 2 bases; bases outside gene matches: 3. This CDR3 has 13 amino acids. Germline V gene data show CDR1 as DFQATT and CDR2 as SNEGSKA (reference sequence). The CDR3 sequence: CSAPDRGNQPQHF. CDR3 coding DNA: TGCAGTGCACCGGACAGGGGCAATCAGCCCCAGCATTTT.

The V and J genes are TRBV11-2 and TRBJ2-1; no firm D call. CDR3 length equals 14 residues. Per germline, CDR1 SGHAT and CDR2 FQNNGV. Trimming shortened V by 2 bases and J by 2 bases, and 7 bases separated the two germline ends. This CDR3 reads CASSLRRPYNEQFF. The CDR3 DNA sequence: TGTGCCAGCAGCTTAAGACGGCCCTACAATGAGCAGTTCTTC.

This clonotype was observed at least ten times. The chain is built from TRBV6-2 or TRBV6-3 and TRBJ2-3, with unresolved D. V lost 3 bases and J lost 4, with 14 bases in between. The CDR3 covers 15 residues. Germline V gene data show CDR1 as MNHEY and CDR2 as SVGEGT. The CDR3 nucleotides are TGTGCCAGCAGTTATAGCCCCCCTGGGGCAGATACGCAGTATTTT. It yields the protein CASSYSPPGADTQYF.

In its sample, this clonotype was seen a few times. V usage is TRBV7-9 and J usage is TRBJ2-7; D remains ambiguous. Per germline, CDR1 SEHNR and CDR2 FQNEAQ (reference sequence). Deletions cut 5 bases from V and 6 bases from J, with 8 bases between. CDR3 length: 11 amino acids. In DNA form, the CDR3 reads TGTGCCAGCAGCCATGGCGGCGAGCAGTACTTC. Residues: CASSHGGEQYF.

The chain employs TRBV28 and TRBJ2-3, with D maybe TRBD2 (7 bases). This CDR3 spans 16 amino acids. Germline CDR1 reads MDHEN; CDR2 reads SYDVKM. Trimming left V 4 bases short and J 2 bases short, with 16 bases between. CDR3 sequence reads: CASSSLRGAYTDTQYF. CDR3 bases: TGTGCCAGCAGTTCCCTCCGGGGGGCCTACACAGATACGCAGTATTTT. The full variable domain, completed using reference TRBV28 and TRBJ2-3, is DVKVTQSSRYLVKRTGEKVFLECVQDMDHENMFWYRQDPGLGLRLIYFSYDVKMKEKGDIPEGYSVSREKKERFSLILESASTNQTSMYLCASSSLRGAYTDTQYFGPGTRLTVL.

Details on this clonotype: A read error may account for a junction end that differs from germline. The J gene is TRBJ1-1, the V gene TRBV7-9; unclear D gene. Looked up from germline, CDR1 is SEHNR and CDR2 is FQNEAQ (reference sequence). The CDR3 runs to 16 residues. CDR3 amino acids: CASSFSDGRLNTGAFF. CDR3 in DNA: TGTGCCAGCAGCTTCTCTGACGGACGACTGAACACTGGAGCTTTCTTT.

This clonotype was recorded many times. The J gene is TRBJ2-7, the V gene TRBV15; D could derive from TRBD1 or TRBD2 (6 bases each). In germline, CDR1 is LNHNV, CDR2 YYDKDF (reference sequence). CDR3 length equals 14 residues. V lost 3 bases and J lost 2, with 11 bases in between. In nucleotides, the CDR3 is TGTGCCACCAGCAGGTCGGGGGCTGCCTACGAGCAGTACTTC. Amino acid sequence: CATSRSGAAYEQYF.

In regard to this clonotype: This may be a read error, as it is one base from a much larger clone. The chain joins TRBV6-1 to TRBJ2-5; 13 bases line up with TRBD2. The germline CDR1 and CDR2 sequences are MNHNS and SASEGT. This CDR3 comprises 17 residues. With 5 bases clipped from V and 7 bases from J, the junction kept 13 bases outside the gene matches. This CDR3 reads CASSTRTSGSPRGTQYF. Here the CDR3 DNA reads TGTGCCAGCAGTACCCGGACTAGCGGGAGCCCGAGGGGGACCCAGTACTTC.

This clonotype was picked up a small number of times. The chain joins TRBV20-1 to TRBJ2-5; TRBD2 aligns across 10 bases. After removal of 3 bases from V and 1 base from J, the junction contained 5 bases not matched to a gene. The germline CDR1 and CDR2 sequences are DFQATT and SNEGSKA (reference sequence). This CDR3 spans 15 amino acids. The CDR3 loop reads CSASSSGRFQETQYF. CDR3 DNA: TGCAGTGCTAGCAGTAGCGGGAGGTTCCAAGAGACCCAGTACTTC.

This clonotype was seen many times. The chain joins TRBV27 to TRBJ2-1; tentatively, D is TRBD1 (6 bases). Trimming cost V 5 bases and J 4 bases, with 12 bases left between them. Germline CDR1 and CDR2: MNHEY and SMNVEV (reference sequence). CDR3 length equals 14 residues. CDR3 nucleotide sequence: TGTGCCAGCAGTCCTAGGACAGCATACAATGAGCAGTTCTTC. Translated, it gives CASSPRTAYNEQFF.

To note about this clonotype: Sequence at one end of the junction differs from germline and may be a read error. The V gene is TRBV28, the J gene TRBJ1-2; 12 nucleotides match TRBD1. The CDR3 is 18 amino acids. CDR1 is MDHEN and CDR2 is SYDVKM in the germline V gene. Here the CDR3 reads CGSSFPGQGAENSYGYTF. CDR3 nucleotides: TGTGGCAGCAGTTTTCCGGGACAGGGGGCCGAAAATTCTTATGGCTACACCTTC.

There are a few counts of this clonotype. This chain links TRBV7-3 with TRBJ2-1; TRBD2 is a possible D gene (6 bases). Germline lookup yields CDR1 SGHTA and CDR2 FQGTGA. V lost 3 bases and J 0 bases, leaving 9 bases between the germline ends. The CDR3 loop spans 15 amino acids. CDR3 bases: TGTGCCAGCAGCTTGGACTACAGCTCCTACAATGAGCAGTTCTTC. This sequence encodes CASSLDYSSYNEQFF. The variable domain in full, with the rest retrieved from reference TRBV7-3 and TRBJ2-1, is GAGVSQTPSNKVTEKGKYVELRCDPISGHTALYWYRQSLGQGPEFLIYFQGTGAADDSGLPNDRFFAVRPEGSVSTLKIQRTERGDSAVYLCASSLDYSSYNEQFFGPGTRLTVL.

This clonotype appeared a few times. The J gene is TRBJ1-5, the V gene TRBV19; 8 bases fit TRBD1. Germline-derived CDR1 and CDR2 are LNHDA and SQIVND (reference sequence). J gave up 1 base and V 3 bases, and 5 bases lay outside the gene matches. The CDR3 runs 16 residues. This chain's CDR3 is CASSIDRGGSNQPQHF. In nucleotides, the CDR3 is TGTGCCAGTAGTATCGACAGGGGAGGCAGCAATCAGCCCCAGCATTTT. The full variable domain, completed using reference TRBV19 and TRBJ1-5, is DGGITQSPKYLFRKEGQNVTLSCEQNLNHDAMYWYRQDPGQGLRLIYYSQIVNDFQKGDIAEGYSVSREKKESFPLTVTSAQKNPTAFYLCASSIDRGGSNQPQHFGDGTRLSIL.